The 3 T cell receptor beta chains in this list originate from one sample, sequenced in a study of blood T cell repertoires in COVID-19. Method: immunoSEQ multiplex PCR; TCRdb's copy keeps in-frame clones and lacks some. This sample has about 240,000 clones; around four fifths occur once, and the top ten carry over 5.5%. The sample was peripheral blood. These receptors were obtained from a woman in her sixties or seventies with active or convalescent COVID-19.

This sequence joins TRBV11-2 and TRBJ2-3; tentative D call: TRBD2 (6 bases). V shed 5 bases and J shed 1 base, with 13 bases lying between them. Germline V gene data show CDR1 as SGHAT and CDR2 as FQNNGV. CDR3 length equals 15 residues. The CDR3: CASSRLVTGTDTQYF. The CDR3 coding sequence is TGTGCCAGCAGCCGACTAGTTACCGGCACAGATACGCAGTATTTT.

The chain couples TRBV10-2 to TRBJ1-5; TRBD1 matches 11 bases. Germline-derived CDR1 and CDR2 are WSHSY and SAAADI. V was pared by 6 bases and J by 6 bases, with 10 bases of the junction left unmatched. This CDR3 region has 16 residues. CDR3 coding DNA: TGCGCCAGCAGCACCCTGGACAGGGGGCAAGGTCAGCCCCAGCATTTT. Encoded protein: CASSTLDRGQGQPQHF.

The chain recombines TRBV4-1 with TRBJ2-2; no firm D call. V gave up 0 bases and J gave up 3 bases, with 5 bases separating them. Germline assignment: CDR1 MGHRA and CDR2 YSYEKL. The CDR3 sequence is 14 residues long. The CDR3 sequence is CASSQDPYTGELFF. CDR3 in DNA: TGCGCCAGCAGCCAAGATCCGTACACCGGGGAGCTGTTTTTT.